The 24 T cell receptor beta chains below come from one sample, sequenced in a study of OX40 agonist ivuxolimab in advanced cancers. The table came from immunoSEQ multiplex PCR; TCRdb's copy has only in-frame clones and leaves some out. The profile shows about 25,000 clones, 80% to 90% of them singletons. The material was CD4+ or CD8+ T cells sorted from blood, obtained in a trial of the OX40 agonist ivuxolimab. These receptors all stem from an adult with an advanced solid tumor such as melanoma, head and neck, liver or kidney cancer.

The chain is built from TRBV11-2 and TRBJ1-1; possibly TRBD1 for D (5 bases). V was clipped by 1 base and J by 4 bases, with 13 bases between them. This CDR3 spans 15 amino acids. Per the germline V gene, CDR1 is SGHAT and CDR2 is FQNNGV. The CDR3 region has the DNA TGTGCCAGCAGCTTAGGGGTTAGCGGGGCCACTGAAGCTTTCTTT. Translated: CASSLGVSGATEAFF.

V is TRBV7-3 and J is TRBJ2-2; perhaps TRBD2 as D (5 bases). Germline V gives CDR1 SGHTA, CDR2 FQGTGA. The CDR3 totals 14 residues. V lost 2 bases, J lost 1 base, and 5 bases lay in between. CDR3 bases: TGTGCCAGCAGCTTACGGGGGAACACCGGGGAGCTGTTTTTT. Translation gives CASSLRGNTGELFF.

This clone turned up a few times. The V call is TRBV9, the J call TRBJ1-2; TRBD1 matches at 7 bases. This CDR3 has 15 amino acids. Germline values: CDR1 SGDLS, CDR2 YYNGEE. Trimming at V came to 4 bases and at J to 5 bases, leaving 11 bases not matched to a gene. The CDR3 nucleotides are TGTGCCAGCAGCTTGCCCCTGACAGGGTTTTATGGCTACACCTTC. Translated, it gives CASSLPLTGFYGYTF.

The chain recombines TRBV6-1 with TRBJ2-1; possibly TRBD2 for D (5 bases). The V gene's germline CDR1 is MNHNS and CDR2 SASEGT. With 5 bases removed from V and 12 bases from J, the gap between germline ends came to 20 bases. The CDR3 sequence is 14 residues long. The CDR3: CASSITFQAGGQFF. DNA of the CDR3: TGTGCCAGCAGTATAACCTTTCAAGCTGGAGGGCAGTTCTTC.

The chain uses TRBV4-2 and TRBJ2-7; 9 bases are shared with TRBD1. Looked up from germline, CDR1 is LGHNA and CDR2 is YNFKEQ. There are 15 residues in the CDR3. V lost 1 base, J lost 1 base, and 2 bases stayed unmatched. The CDR3 bases are TGTGCCAGCAGCCAAGGGACAGGGGAATCCTACGAGCAGTACTTC. It specifies CASSQGTGESYEQYF.

V gene TRBV10-3 combines with J gene TRBJ2-1, with 10 positions matching TRBD2. V lost 5 bases to trimming and J lost 7 bases; unmatched junction nucleotides: 5. This CDR3 is 14 amino acids long. Germline V CDR1 and CDR2: ENHRY, SYGVKD. The CDR3 sequence is CAISFSGGSNEQFF. The CDR3 nucleotides read TGTGCCATCAGTTTTAGCGGGGGGTCAAATGAGCAGTTCTTC.

V gene TRBV19 combines with J gene TRBJ2-7, with D perhaps TRBD2 (6 bases). V lost 0 bases and J 7 bases, leaving 16 bases between the germline ends. Germline-derived CDR1 and CDR2 are LNHDA and SQIVND (reference sequence). CDR3 length: 15 residues. The CDR3 DNA reads TGTGCCAGTAGTATAGATCTTCGGGAGCTAAGGGAGCAGTACTTC. Its protein is CASSIDLRELREQYF.

V and J are TRBV19 and TRBJ2-1; D ambiguous. CDR3 length equals 15 residues. Germline V gene sequence: CDR1 LNHDA, CDR2 SQIVND (reference sequence). V lost 4 bases and J lost 0, with 10 bases in between. This CDR3 is CASSKAHFSYNEQFF. The CDR3, as DNA: TGTGCCAGTAGTAAAGCCCATTTCTCCTACAATGAGCAGTTCTTC.

This clone showed up just once. The V and J genes are TRBV12-5 and TRBJ2-5; 9 nucleotides match TRBD1. CDR3 length: 13 residues. Germline V CDR1 and CDR2: LGHNT, FRNRAP. With V trimmed by 6 bases and J by 4 bases, 3 bases remained unmatched. CDR3 DNA: TGTGCTAGTGGCACAGGGGGCGGAGAGACCCAGTACTTC. It yields the protein CASGTGGGETQYF.

J is TRBJ2-7 and V is TRBV5-1; 9 nucleotides match TRBD1. The CDR3 sequence is 13 residues long. From germline, CDR1 is SGHRS and CDR2 YFSETQ. The J segment lost 6 bases and the V segment lost 3 bases, leaving 4 bases of the junction unmatched. CDR3 DNA sequence: TGCGCCAGCAGCTGGACGACAGGGGGCGAGCAGTACTTC. Translating it yields CASSWTTGGEQYF.

This clone was seen a single time. One end of the junction varies from germline; a read error may be responsible. The chain has TRBV6-1 and TRBJ2-7; 11 bases agree with TRBD2. Germline CDR1 and CDR2: MNHNS and SASEGT. The CDR3 extends over 17 amino acids. The CDR3 region has the DNA TGTGCCATCAGTGAGTCGACTCTAGCGGGGGGCCTGTACGAGCAGTACTTC. Its protein product is CAISESTLAGGLYEQYF.

V usage is TRBV7-6 and J usage is TRBJ2-7; 9 nucleotides line up with TRBD1. Losses at the gene ends were 4 bases for V and 2 bases for J; bases not matched to a gene: 6. CDR1 SGHVS and CDR2 FNYEAQ come from the germline V gene. CDR3 length: 15 amino acids. The CDR3 spells CASSSAGTGTYEQYF. CDR3 nucleotide sequence: TGTGCCAGCAGCTCGGCCGGGACAGGGACCTACGAGCAGTACTTC.

The chain recombines TRBV25-1 with TRBJ1-2; possible D gene TRBD1, 6 bases. V lost 2 bases to trimming and J lost 4 bases, with 17 bases between them. This CDR3 has 16 residues. Germline-derived CDR1 and CDR2 are MGHDK and SYGVNS. The DNA for the CDR3 is TGTGCCAGCAGTGAAGGGGGCTACCAGCCCACCTATGGCTACACCTTC. This gives the protein CASSEGGYQPTYGYTF.

V usage is TRBV13 and J usage is TRBJ2-7; 10 nucleotides align to TRBD2. Germline values: CDR1 PRHDT, CDR2 FYEKMQ (reference sequence). The CDR3 is made up of 15 amino acids. V gave up 1 base and J gave up 2 bases; unmatched junction bases: 2. CDR3 sequence (DNA): TGTGCCAGCAGCTTAGAAGCGGGGGGGACCTACGAGCAGTACTTC. As protein: CASSLEAGGTYEQYF.

This chain links TRBV6-5 with TRBJ2-7, with D perhaps matching TRBD1 or TRBD2 (5 bases each). The germline CDR1 and CDR2 sequences are MNHEY and SVGAGI. The CDR3 sequence is 13 residues long. V was pared by 5 bases and J by 3 bases, with 11 bases between. CDR3 protein: CASSKGPDYEQYF. The CDR3 DNA is TGTGCCAGCAGTAAGGGACCGGACTACGAGCAGTACTTC.

J is TRBJ2-7 and V is TRBV7-8; 12 bases line up with TRBD2. This CDR3 spans 19 amino acids. The germline V gene has CDR1 SGHVS and CDR2 FQNEAQ. V dropped 3 bases and J dropped 0; count of bases not matched to a gene: 12. The CDR3 region has the DNA TGTGCCAGCAGCTTCCCCAAGCGACTAGCGGGGGACCTCTCCTACGAGCAGTACTTC. It specifies CASSFPKRLAGDLSYEQYF.

This clone was detected only once. The V call is TRBV27, the J call TRBJ1-2; D is undetermined. This CDR3 is built from 15 residues. The V gene lost 0 bases and the J gene lost 6 bases, with 14 bases spanning the gap. CDR1 is MNHEY, CDR2 SMNVEV, per germline (reference sequence). CDR3 coding DNA: TGTGCCAGCAGTTTATCGCTGCAGGATGCCAATGGCTACACCTTC. Protein sequence: CASSLSLQDANGYTF.

J is TRBJ2-7 and V is TRBV5-4; D is unclear. The V gene's germline CDR1 is SGHNT and CDR2 YYREEE (reference sequence). V dropped 7 bases and J dropped 7 bases, with 21 bases sitting between them. This CDR3 region has 14 residues. CDR3 in amino acids: CASSSEAPGAEQYF. The CDR3 bases are TGTGCCAGCTCCTCCGAAGCCCCAGGAGCTGAGCAGTACTTC.

The CDR3 bases are TGTGCCAGCTGGCCGACTAGCGGCGTGGGGAATGAGCAGTTCTTC. Protein product: CASWPTSGVGNEQFF. The chain has TRBV7-9 and TRBJ2-1, with TRBD2 identical over 9 bases. The CDR3 has 15 amino acids. V was pared by 8 bases and J by 7 bases, with 12 bases of the junction left unmatched. The germline V gene encodes CDR1 SEHNR and CDR2 FQNEAQ (reference sequence).

The chain combines TRBV21-1 with TRBJ1-1; no check of the table's D call, TRBD1, against the DNA was made. TRBV21-1 is assigned pseudogene status. The CDR3 runs to 21 residues. The CDR3 protein is CASSPSGGQAGIGGVNTEAFF. The CDR3, as DNA: TGTGCCAGCTCCCCCTCCGGGGGACAGGCCGGGATAGGGGGTGTGAACACTGAAGCTTTCTTT.

J is TRBJ2-7 and V is TRBV6-5; 13 bases line up with TRBD2. V was clipped by 4 bases and J by 2 bases; unmatched bases: 5. Germline-derived CDR1 and CDR2 are MNHEY and SVGAGI. CDR3 length equals 16 residues. The CDR3: CASSSRLAGGPYEQYF. CDR3 coding DNA: TGTGCCAGCAGTTCAAGACTAGCGGGGGGCCCCTACGAGCAGTACTTC.

This rearrangement joins TRBV11-2 to TRBJ1-4; the match to TRBD1 covers 8 bases. This CDR3 region has 15 residues. Germline V lookup: CDR1 SGHAT, CDR2 FQNNGV. V was clipped by 3 bases and J by 3 bases; unmatched bases: 3. The CDR3 here is CASSFQQGANEKLFF. The DNA of the CDR3 is TGTGCCAGCAGCTTTCAACAGGGGGCTAATGAAAAACTGTTTTTT.

The chain recombines TRBV6-5 with TRBJ2-5; no clear D. V was cut by 0 bases and J by 4 bases, with 9 bases left in between. The CDR3 has 14 residues. Germline-derived CDR1 and CDR2 are MNHEY and SVGAGI. The CDR3 bases are TGTGCCAGCAGTTACTCAGGTCTAGGAGAGACCCAGTACTTC. Encoded protein: CASSYSGLGETQYF.

The rearrangement uses TRBV5-4 and TRBJ2-7; a possible D gene is TRBD1 (5 bases). Per the germline V gene, CDR1 is SGHNT and CDR2 is YYREEE (reference sequence). Trimming removed 4 bases from V and 3 bases from J, with 17 bases in between. The CDR3 contains 15 residues. The CDR3, as DNA: TGTGCCAGCAGCGCTGACAGCTTAAACGTCTACGAGCAGTACTTC. Translation: CASSADSLNVYEQYF.